This T cell receptor beta chain came from a study of cytomegalovirus exposure and HLA in healthy donors. Comments on this clone: What it recognizes is unknown.

Study results and caveats: Associated with cytomegalovirus, according to the listing, were 164 TCR beta chains. Cytomegalovirus status was reportedly diagnosed by the classifier with high sensitivity and specificity.

Among the 120 subjects of the validation cohort, separate from the approximately 700-subject first cohort, were the donors. TCRdb keeps only in-frame clones here, not all; method: immunoSEQ multiplex PCR. The sample has 180,000 or so clones, approximately 86% seen once. This CDR3 has 12 residues. CDR1 LGHNA and CDR2 YNFKEQ come from the germline V gene. Trimming removed 3 bases from V and 7 bases from J, with 9 bases in between. The material sequenced was PBMCs. This clonotype was sampled from a man younger than 30 in good health and CMV-seropositive. This chain links TRBV4-2 with TRBJ2-5; D possibly corresponds to TRBD1 (5 bases). CDR3 sequence: CASSQPQGTQYF. CDR3 nucleotide sequence: TGTGCCAGCAGCCAGCCTCAGGGGACCCAGTACTTC.